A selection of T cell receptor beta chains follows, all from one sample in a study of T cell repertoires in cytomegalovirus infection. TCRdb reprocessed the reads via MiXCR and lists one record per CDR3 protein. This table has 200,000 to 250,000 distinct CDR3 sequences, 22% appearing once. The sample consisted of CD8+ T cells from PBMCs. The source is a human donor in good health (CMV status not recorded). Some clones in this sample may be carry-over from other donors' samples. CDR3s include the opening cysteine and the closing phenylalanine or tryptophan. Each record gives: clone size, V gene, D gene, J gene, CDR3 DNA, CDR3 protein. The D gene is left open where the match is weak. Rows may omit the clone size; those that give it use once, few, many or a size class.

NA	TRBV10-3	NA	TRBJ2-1	TGTGCCATAACCGTAGGTTGGGGTAATGAGCAGTTCTTC	CAITVGWGNEQFF
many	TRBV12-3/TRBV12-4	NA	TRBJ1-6	TGTGCCAGCAGTTTTGTGGGGTTTGGGGGCTCACCCCTCCACTTT	CASSFVGFGGSPLHF
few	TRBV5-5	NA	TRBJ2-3	TGTGCCAGCAGCTTGGGGGCAGTCCGAGATACGCAGTATTTT	CASSLGAVRDTQYF
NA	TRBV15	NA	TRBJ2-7	TGTGCCACCAGCAGAGATCGGGGTGGGGGTAACGAGCAGTACTTC	CATSRDRGGGNEQYF
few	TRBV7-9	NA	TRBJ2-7	TGTGCCAGCAGCTACTCCGGGACACCCTACGAGCAGTACTTC	CASSYSGTPYEQYF
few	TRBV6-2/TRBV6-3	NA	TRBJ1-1	TGTGCCAGCAGTTACTATTGGGGGGGCGACGCTTTCTTT	CASSYYWGGDAFF
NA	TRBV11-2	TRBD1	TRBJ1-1	TGTGCCAGCAGCTTGGTATGGGGACAGGGTGATGGGAACACTGAAGCTTTCTTT	CASSLVWGQGDGNTEAFF
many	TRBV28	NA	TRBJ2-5	TGTGCCAGCAGTTTAGGGACAATCGAGACCCAGTACTTC	CASSLGTIETQYF
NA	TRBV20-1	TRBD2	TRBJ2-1	TGCAGTGCTCGAATAGGACTAGCGGGGGGGGATGAGCAGTTCTTC	CSARIGLAGGDEQFF
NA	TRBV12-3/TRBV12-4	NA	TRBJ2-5	TGTGCCAGCAGCCCTCGGAAGGTCAGCAATCAAGAGACCCAGTACTTC	CASSPRKVSNQETQYF
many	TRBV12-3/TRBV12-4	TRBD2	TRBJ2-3	TGTGCCAGCAGTTCTTTCCGGGGGGGCACAGATACGCAGTATTTT	CASSSFRGGTDTQYF
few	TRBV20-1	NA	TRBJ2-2	TGCAGTGCTAGAGATACCCCAACTAGCTCCACCGGGGAGCTGTTTTTT	CSARDTPTSSTGELFF
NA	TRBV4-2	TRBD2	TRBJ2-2	TGTGCCAGCAGCCCCCCAATAGCGGGGGCAGCCGTGACGGGAACGAACACCGGGGAGCTGTTTTTT	CASSPPIAGAAVTGTNTGELFF
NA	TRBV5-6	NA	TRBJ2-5	TGTGCCAGCAGCTTGGGAACAGGGTTTGAGGAGACCCAGTACTTC	CASSLGTGFEETQYF
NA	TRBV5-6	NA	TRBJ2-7	TGTGCCAGCAGCTTGGCCCTAGCCAGGTACGAGCAGTACTTC	CASSLALARYEQYF
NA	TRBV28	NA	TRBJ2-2	TGTGCCAGCACCAGAAGGGGGGCCACGGGTACCGGGGAGCTGTTTTTT	CASTRRGATGTGELFF
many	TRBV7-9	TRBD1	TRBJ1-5	TGTGCCAGCAGCGCGAGCCAGGACAGGTTTAGCAATCAGCCCCAGCATTTT	CASSASQDRFSNQPQHF
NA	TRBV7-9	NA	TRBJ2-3	TGTGCCAGCAGCTTACTTGTCCGGCCAGCGGGCACAGATACGCAGTATTTT	CASSLLVRPAGTDTQYF
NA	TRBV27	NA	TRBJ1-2	TGTGCCAGCAGTCCCCAGGGAGGGGTCGGCTATGGCTACACCTTC	CASSPQGGVGYGYTF
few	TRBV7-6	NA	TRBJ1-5	TGTGCCAGCAGCTTAGCTTCTGGTGGCAATCAGCCCCAGCATTTT	CASSLASGGNQPQHF
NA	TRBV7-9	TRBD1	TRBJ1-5	TGTGCCAGCAGCTCCGACAGGGATTATCAGCCCCAGCATTTT	CASSSDRDYQPQHF
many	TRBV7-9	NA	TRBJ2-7	TGTGCCAGCAGCTCCTCGACCTCCTACGAGCAGTACTTC	CASSSSTSYEQYF
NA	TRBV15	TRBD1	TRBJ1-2	TGTGCCACCAATACAGGGGACGGAATTGGCTACACCTTC	CATNTGDGIGYTF
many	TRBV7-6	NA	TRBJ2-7	TGTGCCAGCAGCTTAGCTGACTACGAGCAGTACTTC	CASSLADYEQYF
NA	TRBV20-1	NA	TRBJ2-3	TGCAGTGCCAAGCCCGGGGAGGCAGATACGCAGTATTTT	CSAKPGEADTQYF
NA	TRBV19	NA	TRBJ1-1	TGTGCCAGTAGTCCGGATACGGGGTACACTGAAGCTTTCTTT	CASSPDTGYTEAFF
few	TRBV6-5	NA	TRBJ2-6	TGTGCCAGCGTGGGCAGGGGAACTGGGGCCAACGTCCTGACTTTC	CASVGRGTGANVLTF
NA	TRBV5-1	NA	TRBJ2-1	TGCGCCAGCAGCTCCCGGGAAACAACAATCGGTGAGCAGTTCTTC	CASSSRETTIGEQFF
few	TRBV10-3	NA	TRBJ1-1	TGTGCCATCAGTGAGTCGGGGGGAACTGAAGCTTTCTTT	CAISESGGTEAFF
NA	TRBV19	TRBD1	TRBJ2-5	TGTGCCAGTAGTACCACAGGGGATCGGGAGACCCAGTACTTC	CASSTTGDRETQYF
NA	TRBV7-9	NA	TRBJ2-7	TGTGCCAGCAGCGCGGGACTCAACGAGCAGTACTTC	CASSAGLNEQYF
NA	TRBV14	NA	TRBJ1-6	TGTGCCAGCAGCGAAGAGGGTAATTCACCCCTCCGCTTT	CASSEEGNSPLRF
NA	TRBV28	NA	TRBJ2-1	TGTGCCAGCAGAAGTGGGAGTAATGAGCAGTTCTTC	CASRSGSNEQFF
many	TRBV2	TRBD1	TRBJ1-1	TGTGCCAGCAGAGGGGGCAACACTGAAGCTTTCTTT	CASRGGNTEAFF
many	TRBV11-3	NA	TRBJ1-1	TGTGCCAGCAGCCTCTCCGGGGGGCAAGTTAGTGAAGCTTTCTTT	CASSLSGGQVSEAFF
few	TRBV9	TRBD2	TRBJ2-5	TGTGCCAGCTCCGGACTAGCGGGGGGGGTGGAGACCCAGTACTTC	CASSGLAGGVETQYF
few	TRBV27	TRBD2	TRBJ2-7	TGTGCCAGCAGTTTTAGCGGGTTCCAGAACGAGCAGTACTTC	CASSFSGFQNEQYF
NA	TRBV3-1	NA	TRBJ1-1	TGTGCCAGCAGCCATGACACGTCTTTAGGAGCTTTCTTT	CASSHDTSLGAFF
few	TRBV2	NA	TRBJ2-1	TGTGCCATTACGTCTCGGCAGATAAATGAGCAGTTCTTC	CAITSRQINEQFF
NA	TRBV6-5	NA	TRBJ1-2	TGTGCCAGCAGTAGACCGGGACTGAACTATGGCTACACCTTC	CASSRPGLNYGYTF
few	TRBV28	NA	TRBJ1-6	TGTGCCAGCAGTTTAACAGGGATCGGTTCACCCCTCCACTTT	CASSLTGIGSPLHF
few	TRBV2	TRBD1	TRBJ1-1	TGTGCCAGCGCCACAGGGGGAAACACTGAAGCTTTCTTT	CASATGGNTEAFF
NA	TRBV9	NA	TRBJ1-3	TGTGCCAGCAGCGCCAGGGTTTCTTCGAACACCATATATTTT	CASSARVSSNTIYF
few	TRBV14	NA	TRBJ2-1	TGTGCCAGCAGCCAAAGTTTAAATGAGCAGTTCTTC	CASSQSLNEQFF
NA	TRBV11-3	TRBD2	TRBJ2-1	TGTGCCAGCACCACCCCGGGACTAGGACTATACAATGAGCAGTTCTTC	CASTTPGLGLYNEQFF
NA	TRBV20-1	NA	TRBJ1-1	TGCAGTGCTTCATGGGGGCCCCGCAAAAAACCTCATGAAGCTTTCTTT	CSASWGPRKKPHEAFF
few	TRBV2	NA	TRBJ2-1	TGTGCCAGCAGTCCAGAGACCCGTGAGCAGTTCTTC	CASSPETREQFF
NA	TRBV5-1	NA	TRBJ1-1	TGCGCCAGCAGCTTTGGCGAATCGAACACTGAAGCTTTCTTT	CASSFGESNTEAFF
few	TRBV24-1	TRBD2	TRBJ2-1	TGTGCCACCAGTGATAGGCGTGGGATAGCGGGGACCCCTTACAATGAGCAGTTCTTC	CATSDRRGIAGTPYNEQFF
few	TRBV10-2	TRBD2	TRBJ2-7	TGCGCCAGCACCGGACTAGCGGGGGTTTCCTACGAGCAGTACTTC	CASTGLAGVSYEQYF
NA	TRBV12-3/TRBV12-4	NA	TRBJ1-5	TGTGCCAGCAGCCCTGACAGAGCTCAGCAGCCCCAGCATTTT	CASSPDRAQQPQHF